This T cell receptor (beta chain) is from a study of T cell repertoires in cytomegalovirus infection. Across the whole study: Indications of both CMV infection and matching HLA type were provided by public TCR beta signatures. General study results and limits: HLA-C-restricted CMV-specific TCR beta clonotypes were dominant in the ex vivo response.

The V gene's germline CDR1 is KGHDR and CDR2 SFDVKD. This CDR3 has 16 amino acids. The ends lost 3 bases at V and 1 base at J; junction bases unmatched: 4. TCRdb re-analysed the reads in MiXCR, keeping a single row per CDR3 protein. This table holds about 490,000 distinct CDR3 sequences, approximately 16% found once. Points on this clonotype: Its antigen remains unidentified.

Material for sequencing was CD8+ T cells from PBMCs. The gene calls are TRBV24-1 and TRBJ2-1; 8 bases map to TRBD1. The clonotype originates from a human donor in good health (CMV status not recorded). Some clones in this sample may be carry-over from other donors' samples. CDR3: CATSDRDRGSYNEQFF. CDR3 bases: TGTGCCACCAGTGATCGTGACAGGGGATCCTACAATGAGCAGTTCTTC.